A single sample is the source of the 19 T cell receptor beta chains below, sequenced in a study of human T cells and chemical hapten exposure. Time point of the sample: patch test 3, about 24 weeks after DPC sensitization. This sample's treatment: therapeutic diphenylcyclopropenone sensitization with weekly scalp DPC. TCRdb ran MiXCR on the RACE reads and lists one entry per CDR3 protein. The sample shows more than 85,000 distinct CDR3 sequences, 30% to 35% of them seen only once. Sequencing used whole blood, obtained in connection with sensitization to the hapten diphenylcyclopropenone (DPC). Source of these receptors: a middle-aged man with alopecia areata. Some clones in this sample may be carry-over from other donors' samples.

This clonotype was observed a few times. The chain is built from TRBV12-3 or TRBV12-4 and TRBJ2-7, with 7 bases identical to TRBD1. With 7 bases clipped from V and 7 bases from J, the junction kept 10 bases outside the gene matches. CDR3 length: 13 residues. The CDR3 region is CASTNPRTGEQYV. CDR3 nucleotide sequence: TGTGCCAGCACGAACCCCCGGACAGGTGAGCAGTACGTC.

The rearrangement uses TRBV3-1 and TRBJ2-1; the match to TRBD2 covers 14 bases. Looked up from germline, CDR1 is LGHDT and CDR2 is YNNKEL (reference sequence). V was clipped by 4 bases and J by 8 bases; unmatched bases: 4. The CDR3 covers 15 residues. The CDR3 region is CASSPGTSGRDEQFF. The CDR3 nucleotides read TGTGCCAGCAGCCCCGGGACTAGCGGGAGAGATGAGCAGTTCTTC.

This clonotype was seen more than once but under ten times. The chain has TRBV28 and TRBJ2-7, with 9 bases fitting TRBD2. The CDR3 loop spans 13 amino acids. Germline trimming cut 8 bases from V and 4 bases from J; bases unmatched to any gene: 6. Germline lookup yields CDR1 MDHEN and CDR2 SYDVKM. This CDR3 is CASGLAGEYEQYF. The DNA for the CDR3 is TGTGCCAGCGGATTAGCGGGGGAGTACGAGCAGTACTTC.

In DNA, the CDR3 is TGTGCCAGCAGCCAAGGTCGGGTCGGCAGGGGATCTGGCTACACCTTC. This gives the protein CASSQGRVGRGSGYTF. This chain links TRBV3-1 with TRBJ1-2, with D tentatively TRBD1 (6 bases). This CDR3 is built from 16 residues. The germline V gene has CDR1 LGHDT and CDR2 YNNKEL (reference sequence). V lost 1 base and J 7 bases, leaving 19 bases between the germline ends.

This chain connects TRBV6-2 or TRBV6-3 to TRBJ2-7; 11 positions agree with TRBD2. CDR3 length: 14 amino acids. V was clipped by 4 bases and J by 7 bases; unmatched bases: 6. Germline CDR1 reads MNHEY; CDR2 reads SVGEGT. CDR3 sequence reads: CASSFTGTSGEQYF. DNA for the CDR3: TGTGCCAGCAGTTTCACCGGGACTAGCGGAGAGCAGTACTTC.

The rearrangement links TRBV2 to TRBJ2-7; a possible D gene is TRBD1 (6 bases). Looked up from germline, CDR1 is SNHLY and CDR2 is FYNNEI. V lost 3 bases and J 3 bases, leaving 9 bases between the germline ends. This CDR3 comprises 13 residues. In DNA, the CDR3 is TGTGCCAGCAGTGACAGGGGCCTCTACGAGCAGTACGTC. As protein: CASSDRGLYEQYV.

The chain recombines TRBV29-1 with TRBJ1-1; D remains unclear. The germline V and J ends were trimmed by 7 bases and 0 bases, with 15 bases remaining between them. The germline V gene has CDR1 SQVTM and CDR2 ANQGSEA. This CDR3 is built from 14 residues. The CDR3 sequence: CSASSADLNTEAFF. CDR3 nucleotides: TGCAGCGCCTCCTCGGCAGACCTGAACACTGAAGCTTTCTTT.

The chain combines TRBV6-4 with TRBJ2-2; D remains ambiguous. The germline gives CDR1 MRHNA, CDR2 SNTAGT. The germline V and J ends were trimmed by 4 bases and 4 bases, with 10 bases remaining between them. This CDR3 is built from 14 residues. CDR3 loop: CASSVVGSTGELFF. The CDR3 coding sequence is TGTGCCAGCAGTGTTGTGGGAAGCACCGGGGAGCTGTTTTTT.

Only a few counts were recorded for this clonotype. The chain uses TRBV6-6 and TRBJ2-3, with 9 bases matching TRBD1. This CDR3 is 15 amino acids long. The germline V gene has CDR1 MNHNY and CDR2 SVGAGI (reference sequence). J was trimmed by 4 bases and V by 6 bases; bases with no gene match: 8. The CDR3 protein is CASSTGGRRADTQYF. For the CDR3, the DNA is TGTGCCAGCAGCACAGGGGGCAGGAGGGCAGATACGCAGTATTTT.

This clonotype was seen a handful of times. The J gene is TRBJ2-5, the V gene TRBV28; the match to TRBD1 covers 7 bases. From germline, CDR1 is MDHEN and CDR2 SYDVKM. After removal of 4 bases from V and 0 bases from J, the junction contained 8 bases not matched to a gene. This CDR3 is built from 16 residues. The CDR3 bases are TGTGCCAGCAGTTCTATCCAGGGACAGTACCAAGAGACCCAGTACTTC. It translates to CASSSIQGQYQETQYF.

V usage is TRBV27 and J usage is TRBJ2-3; D is unclear. CDR3 length: 14 residues. The germline V gene has CDR1 MNHEY and CDR2 SMNVEV (reference sequence). Trimming took off 6 bases at V and 2 bases at J, with 12 bases between the two ends. This chain's CDR3 is CASRTTYPTDTQYF. The CDR3 nucleotides are TGTGCCAGCAGGACGACCTATCCCACAGATACGCAGTATTTT.

This chain joins TRBV4-3 and TRBJ2-5, with no clear D. Germline CDR1 LGHNA, CDR2 YSLEER. V was clipped by 0 bases and J by 5 bases, with 13 bases between them. The CDR3 is 15 amino acids. The CDR3 DNA follows: TGCGCCAGCAGCCAAGATAGTGGGTTGGGGGAGACCCAGTACTTC. It translates to CASSQDSGLGETQYF.

This clonotype was seen at least ten times. In DNA, the CDR3 is TGCAGCGTTGAGGTAGTTAGGGGACAGTTCTTC. Translation: CSVEVVRGQFF. The rearrangement joins TRBV29-1 to TRBJ2-1; possibly TRBD1 for D (5 bases). This CDR3 spans 11 amino acids. Trimming cost V 3 bases and J 13 bases, with 13 bases left between them. Germline V lookup: CDR1 SQVTM, CDR2 ANQGSEA.

CDR3 sequence (DNA): TGTGCCAGCAGTAGGGACAGGGGGATTACAGATACGCAGTATTTT. Translating it yields CASSRDRGITDTQYF. V usage is TRBV6-1 and J usage is TRBJ2-3; 11 nucleotides agree with TRBD1. Germline V gene lookup returns CDR1 MNHNS and CDR2 SASEGT. The CDR3 extends over 15 amino acids. The V gene end was trimmed by 5 bases and the J gene end by 3 bases; junction bases not matched to a gene: 4.

This chain links TRBV29-1 with TRBJ1-1; D uncertain. CDR1 is SQVTM, CDR2 ANQGSEA, per germline. V lost 6 bases and J 5 bases, leaving 13 bases between the germline ends. This CDR3 contains 12 residues. DNA of the CDR3: TGCAGCGTCGCCCAAAGTGAAACTGAAGCTTTCTTT. This codes for CSVAQSETEAFF.

The chain links TRBV18 to TRBJ1-2; 8 nucleotides match TRBD1. V lost 6 bases, J lost 7 bases, and 13 bases stayed unmatched. The germline V gene has CDR1 KGHSH and CDR2 LQKENI. This CDR3 comprises 15 residues. The CDR3 region has the DNA TGTGCCAGCTCCCGCAGGGGGCGAGAGGATTTTGGCTACACCTTC. It is translated as CASSRRGREDFGYTF.

This clonotype was detected only a few times. This chain joins TRBV4-3 and TRBJ1-3; D gene uncertain. The V end was cut by 4 bases, the J end by 0 bases, with 10 bases between. CDR1 and CDR2 (germline): LGHNA, YSLEER. CDR3 size: 15 residues. Here the CDR3 DNA reads TGCGCCAGCAGCCCATCCGATTACTCTGGAAACACCATATATTTT. Protein: CASSPSDYSGNTIYF.

In this sample, this clonotype turned up a few times. The gene calls are TRBV13 and TRBJ1-1; D call uncertain. Germline CDR1 and CDR2: PRHDT and FYEKMQ (reference sequence). The CDR3 totals 13 residues. With 5 bases removed from V and 6 bases from J, the gap between germline ends came to 13 bases. Here the CDR3 reads CASSLAGVPEAFF. The CDR3 DNA follows: TGTGCCAGCAGCCTAGCAGGTGTTCCTGAAGCTTTCTTT.

The V and J genes are TRBV29-1 and TRBJ2-7, with D tentatively TRBD2 (6 bases). CDR1 is SQVTM and CDR2 is ANQGSEA in the germline V gene. V lost 4 bases and J lost 5, with 15 bases in between. This CDR3 has 13 residues. CDR3 loop: CSVAGGKSHEQYF. CDR3 nucleotides: TGCAGCGTTGCTGGGGGGAAAAGCCACGAGCAGTACTTC.